This entry lists 28 T cell receptor beta chains sequenced from one sample in a study of Graves' ophthalmopathy and Graves' hyperthyroidism listed by TCRdb under 2018. The sequencer listed for this sample is Illumina HiSeq 2000. TCR beta CDR3 regions were amplified from RNA transcripts for repertoire sequencing. The first round of RT-PCR was done with HTBI primers and the Qiagen OneStep RT-PCR kit, and was followed by a second round of multiplex PCR, then size selection and purification. In-frame beta chains were kept once TCRdb had trimmed the public reads at Q25 with fastp and called clones with MiXCR. Rows with a matching CDR3 protein are joined into one entry that keeps the most common DNA and genes. A total of 500,000 to 700,000 distinct CDR3 sequences appear in this sample, roughly 39% of them only once. Clones ranked in the top ten supply roughly 4% of the sample. The sample consisted of peripheral blood or thyroid tissue (not recorded which). The source of these receptors is an adult man with Graves' hyperthyroidism.

This sequence joins TRBV6-6 and TRBJ2-7; D not certain. V dropped 2 bases and J dropped 0 bases, with 14 bases sitting between them. The CDR3 is 16 residues long. Germline CDR1 and CDR2: MNHNY and SVGAGI (reference sequence). In DNA, the CDR3 is TGTGCCAGCAGTTACGCTACTAAGGAATCCTCCTACGAGCAGTACTTC. Protein sequence: CASSYATKESSYEQYF.

V gene TRBV7-8 combines with J gene TRBJ2-5, with 10 bases matching TRBD2. The trim removed 2 bases at V and 11 bases at J, leaving 14 bases unmatched. The CDR3 contains 16 residues. Germline assignment: CDR1 SGHVS and CDR2 FQNEAQ. For the CDR3, the DNA is TGTGCCAGCAGCTTATCCCCTAGCGGGAGAGGTGATACGCAGTACTTC. Translation: CASSLSPSGRGDTQYF.

This CDR3 reads CARGGTCWGSYEQYF. The CDR3 DNA is TGTGCCAGGGGGGGCACCTGTTGGGGGTCCTACGAGCAGTACTTC. This sequence joins TRBV6-7 and TRBJ2-7; either TRBD1 or TRBD2 may fit D (6 bases each). TRBV6-7 has ORF status, its function being uncertain. The V end lost 9 bases, the J end lost 1 base, and 19 bases lay between the germline ends. This CDR3 comprises 15 residues.

Many counts were recorded for this clonotype. The gene calls are TRBV29-1 and TRBJ2-7; D is uncertain. CDR3 length equals 12 residues. Trimming took off 4 bases at V and 5 bases at J, with 12 bases between the two ends. Germline V gene lookup returns CDR1 SQVTM and CDR2 ANQGSEA. The CDR3: CSVVTAGHEQYF. CDR3 DNA sequence: TGCAGCGTTGTAACCGCCGGGCACGAGCAGTACTTC.

The chain is built from TRBV9 and TRBJ1-1, with D maybe TRBD1 (6 bases). Trimming removed 2 bases at V and 0 bases at J, with 14 bases between. Germline CDR1 and CDR2: SGDLS and YYNGEE. The CDR3 extends over 16 amino acids. Here the CDR3 DNA reads TGTGCCAGCAGCGTGGGGGACAACCGGATGAACACTGAAGCTTTCTTT. It translates to CASSVGDNRMNTEAFF.

In its sample, this clonotype was seen many times. V and J are TRBV29-1 and TRBJ1-4, with 7 bases that match TRBD1. CDR1 is SQVTM, CDR2 ANQGSEA, per germline. V was pared by 6 bases and J by 9 bases, with 16 bases of the junction left unmatched. CDR3 length: 15 amino acids. The DNA for the CDR3 is TGCAGCGTAGGGGGCATGGAGGGCGGCACGAAAAAACTGTTTTTT. Protein: CSVGGMEGGTKKLFF. Variable domain in full (rest from reference TRBV29-1 and TRBJ1-4): SAVISQKPSRDICQRGTSLTIQCQVDSQVTMMFWYRQQPGQSLTLIATANQGSEATYESGFVIDKFPISRPNLTFSTLTVSNMSPEDSSIYLCSVGGMEGGTKKLFFGSGTQLSVL.

This clonotype was recorded many times. V usage is TRBV6-5 and J usage is TRBJ2-7; tentatively, D is TRBD1 or TRBD2 (5 bases each). Trimming removed 5 bases at V and 6 bases at J, with 23 bases between. The CDR3 consists of 16 residues. The V gene's germline CDR1 is MNHEY and CDR2 SVGAGI. CDR3 sequence (DNA): TGTGCCAGCAGTGAAACGGTCGGGACGTCTACCCTCGAGCAGTACTTC. It encodes CASSETVGTSTLEQYF.

This clonotype has just a few counts. The chain links TRBV6-6 to TRBJ1-3; D possibly corresponds to TRBD1 (6 bases). Trimming removed 6 bases at V and 0 bases at J, with 12 bases between. This CDR3 comprises 15 residues. Germline V gene lookup returns CDR1 MNHNY and CDR2 SVGAGI (reference sequence). DNA for the CDR3: TGTGCCAGCAGCCAACAGGGCGGCTCTGGAAACACCATATATTTT. This gives the protein CASSQQGGSGNTIYF.

The gene calls are TRBV10-2 and TRBJ1-6; tentatively, D is TRBD1 (5 bases). V gave up 5 bases and J gave up 7 bases, with 12 bases separating them. From germline, CDR1 is WSHSY and CDR2 SAAADI. The CDR3 extends over 14 amino acids. CDR3 DNA: TGCGCCAGCAGTAGCGGGGGGGAGAATTCACCCCTCCACTTT. Translating it yields CASSSGGENSPLHF.

The count of this clonotype is one. The chain is built from TRBV20-1 and TRBJ2-2; 7 nucleotides match TRBD2. In germline, CDR1 is DFQATT, CDR2 SNEGSKA (reference sequence). J gave up 7 bases and V 5 bases, and 7 bases lay outside the gene matches. The CDR3 extends over 13 amino acids. Here the CDR3 DNA reads TGCAGTGCTCAGTTCGGGAGGAGCGGGGAGCTGTTTTTT. Translation gives CSAQFGRSGELFF.

Remarks on this clonotype: It is likely a read error, because the conserved phenylalanine at the end of the CDR3 is missing. Because the CDR3's place on the DNA is in doubt, the DNA is left out and the CDR3 is given as listed by TCRdb. The rearrangement uses TRBV7-9 and TRBJ1-2. Ends included, the CDR3 has 13 residues. Germline-derived CDR1 and CDR2 are SEHNR and FQNEAQ (reference sequence). CDR3 loop: CASSLGVGYGCTS.

The gene calls are TRBV20-1 and TRBJ2-3; TRBD1 agrees at 9 bases. CDR1 is DFQATT and CDR2 is SNEGSKA in the germline V gene (reference sequence). Trimming cost V 3 bases and J 4 bases; bases outside gene matches: 5. The CDR3 runs to 14 residues. CDR3 bases: TGCAGTGCTAGCCAAGGGACAGGGCCAGATACGCAGTATTTT. Translating gives CSASQGTGPDTQYF.

The J gene is TRBJ1-6, the V gene TRBV2, with 10 bases that match TRBD1. Germline V lookup: CDR1 SNHLY, CDR2 FYNNEI. The V gene end was trimmed by 6 bases and the J gene end by 17 bases; junction bases not matched to a gene: 16. This CDR3 contains 15 residues. CDR3 amino acids: CASRDRGDSGANVHF. The DNA of the CDR3 is TGTGCCAGCAGGGACAGGGGGGATTCAGGGGCCAACGTCCACTTT.

CDR3 protein: CAISESGTSGSNEQFF. CDR3 in DNA: TGTGCCATCAGTGAGTCGGGGACTAGCGGGAGTAATGAGCAGTTCTTC. This chain links TRBV10-3 with TRBJ2-1, with TRBD2 matching over 14 bases. CDR3 length: 16 residues. In germline, CDR1 is ENHRY, CDR2 SYGVKD. Losses at the gene ends were 0 bases for V and 7 bases for J; bases not matched to a gene: 2.

This clonotype was found many times. A single base separates this from a much larger clone, so it may be a read error. The V and J genes are TRBV12-3 or TRBV12-4 and TRBJ2-7, with D tentatively TRBD1 (7 bases). The CDR3 runs to 13 residues. V was pared by 6 bases and J by 0 bases, with 9 bases between. The CDR3 here is CASRRDSSYEQYF. The CDR3 DNA follows: TGTGCCAGCAGGCGGGACAGCTCCTACGAGCAGTACTTC.

This clonotype was picked up many times. V is TRBV7-6 and J is TRBJ1-6; no reliable D call. Trimming took off 2 bases at V and 3 bases at J, with 20 bases between the two ends. Germline V gene sequence: CDR1 SGHVS, CDR2 FNYEAQ. The CDR3 sequence is 19 residues long. CDR3 residues: CASSLKAAVGDNYNSPLHF. CDR3 nucleotides: TGTGCCAGCAGCTTAAAAGCGGCTGTGGGTGATAACTATAATTCACCCCTCCACTTT.

This clonotype was seen a handful of times. CDR3: CASSQEPVGSYNSPLHF. The CDR3 DNA is TGCGCCAGCAGCCAAGAACCGGTGGGCTCCTATAATTCACCCCTCCACTTT. This sequence joins TRBV4-1 and TRBJ1-6, with D hard to call. Deletions cut 0 bases from V and 0 bases from J, with 9 bases between. Per germline, CDR1 MGHRA and CDR2 YSYEKL. The CDR3 spans 17 residues.

This clonotype was seen only once. V and J are TRBV7-9 and TRBJ2-7; D gene ambiguous. The CDR3 sequence is 15 residues long. The V gene's germline CDR1 is SEHNR and CDR2 FQNEAQ (reference sequence). The V and J ends lost 3 bases and 2 bases respectively, with 14 bases between them. CDR3 protein: CASSFRASTTYEQYF. The CDR3 DNA reads TGTGCCAGCAGCTTCCGGGCCAGCACGACCTACGAGCAGTACTTC. Looking up the rest from reference TRBV7-9 and TRBJ2-7 gives the full variable domain: DTGVSQNPRHKITKRGQNVTFRCDPISEHNRLYWYRQTLGQGPEFLTYFQNEAQLEKSRLLSDRFSAERPKGSFSTLEIQRTEQGDSAMYLCASSFRASTTYEQYFGPGTRLTVT.

The gene calls are TRBV25-1 and TRBJ2-3, with TRBD2 matching over 14 bases. The CDR3 is made up of 20 amino acids. CDR1 and CDR2 (germline): MGHDK, SYGVNS. The ends lost 9 bases at V and 5 bases at J; junction bases unmatched: 22. The CDR3 sequence: CARRIGSYPGLAGAGDTQYF. The CDR3 DNA follows: TGTGCCAGGAGGATCGGATCCTACCCGGGACTAGCGGGAGCGGGAGATACGCAGTATTTT.

This clonotype came up many times. The rearrangement links TRBV10-2 to TRBJ2-2; 10 bases line up with TRBD2. Trimming took 8 bases from V and 4 from J; bases not matched to a gene: 10. The germline CDR1 and CDR2 sequences are WSHSY and SAAADI. CDR3 length: 16 amino acids. Here the CDR3 DNA reads TGCGCCAGCGCAGAGCGGGAGGGCCTATTCACCGGGGAGCTGTTTTTT. It is translated as CASAEREGLFTGELFF.

This clonotype was recorded once. The V and J genes are TRBV10-3 and TRBJ1-5; D perhaps matches TRBD1 (5 bases). Trimming shortened V by 6 bases and J by 0 bases, and 9 bases separated the two germline ends. CDR1 and CDR2 (germline): ENHRY, SYGVKD. The CDR3 spans 14 residues. The CDR3 region has the DNA TGTGCCATCAGGGGGGGGTATAGCAATCAGCCCCAGCATTTT. It translates to CAIRGGYSNQPQHF.

This clonotype was counted ten times or more. This chain uses TRBV7-8 with TRBJ2-7, with 9 positions matching TRBD1. The V gene end was trimmed by 8 bases and the J gene end by 5 bases; junction bases not matched to a gene: 13. CDR3 length: 15 amino acids. Germline V CDR1 and CDR2: SGHVS, FQNEAQ. CDR3 coding DNA: TGTGCCAGCGGGGGGAGGGGACAGGGTCCCCACGAGCAGTACTTC. This translates into CASGGRGQGPHEQYF.

Ten or more counts support this clonotype. V gene TRBV6-6 combines with J gene TRBJ2-7; possibly TRBD1 for D (5 bases). Looked up from germline, CDR1 is MNHNY and CDR2 is SVGAGI (reference sequence). The CDR3 extends over 13 amino acids. V shed 5 bases and J shed 3 bases, with 11 bases lying between them. The DNA for the CDR3 is TGTGCCAGCAGTCGACAGAAAAGCTACGAGCAGTACTTC. It encodes CASSRQKSYEQYF.

A few counts support this clonotype. This may come from a read error, since a much larger clone is one base off. CDR3 residues: CASTGPGERNTIYF. The CDR3 DNA sequence: TGTGCCAGTACCGGACCGGGGGAACGAAACACCATATATTTT. The chain is built from TRBV19 and TRBJ1-3, with D maybe TRBD1 (5 bases). Germline CDR1 reads LNHDA; CDR2 reads SQIVND (reference sequence). This CDR3 spans 14 amino acids. The germline V and J ends were trimmed by 7 bases and 5 bases, with 15 bases remaining between them.

This clonotype turned up a few times. The chain joins TRBV12-3 or TRBV12-4 to TRBJ2-2, with a weak D call TRBD1 (5 bases). V lost 0 bases and J lost 0, with 11 bases in between. CDR3 length: 17 amino acids. The DNA for the CDR3 is TGTGCCAGCAGTTTAGCAGGGGTGCGGCCGAACACCGGGGAGCTGTTTTTT. This codes for CASSLAGVRPNTGELFF.

This clonotype appeared many times. The chain combines TRBV6-1 with TRBJ1-1; 7 bases match TRBD1. The CDR3 length is 16 residues. Losses at the gene ends were 10 bases for V and 0 bases for J; bases not matched to a gene: 14. Germline CDR1 and CDR2: MNHNS and SASEGT. As DNA, the CDR3 is TGTGCCACCTGGATCACAGGGGCAGTGATGAACACTGAAGCTTTCTTT. Amino acids: CATWITGAVMNTEAFF.

This clonotype was seen a handful of times. The V call is TRBV29-1, the J call TRBJ2-1; perhaps TRBD2 as D (5 bases). V lost 4 bases and J lost 8, with 18 bases in between. CDR1 and CDR2 from the germline V gene are SQVTM and ANQGSEA. This CDR3 region has 14 residues. The CDR3 DNA is TGCAGCGTTGCCGCTCCGACTAAGGGCTATGAGCAGTTCTTC. This encodes CSVAAPTKGYEQFF.

Comments on this clonotype: One end of the junction does not line up with germline, which may come from a read error. V usage is TRBV7-9 and J usage is TRBJ1-1, with D perhaps matching TRBD1 (6 bases). The germline V gene has CDR1 SEHNR and CDR2 FQNEAQ (reference sequence). The CDR3 is made up of 12 amino acids. The CDR3 DNA follows: TGTGCCAGCAGCACAGGGCGGACTGAAGCTTCCTTT. Its translation is CASSTGRTEASF.